This TCR beta chain stems from a study of CD8 T cells in ankylosing spondylitis. This clonotype was picked up a small number of times. TCRdb reprocessed the 5' RACE reads via MiXCR and lists one record per CDR3 protein. The sample lists approximately 340,000 distinct CDR3 sequences, roughly 14% occurring once. The CDR3 totals 14 residues. The V end was cut by 6 bases, the J end by 4 bases, with 15 bases between. Germline V gene lookup returns CDR1 LGHDT and CDR2 YNNKEL (reference sequence). The chain recombines TRBV3-1 with TRBJ2-5; D perhaps matches TRBD2 (5 bases). Sequencing used blood, either unsorted or a sorted T cell fraction (not recorded which). The source is a male donor with ankylosing spondylitis or in good health (not recorded which). The CDR3 reads CASSPSGLVETQYF. In DNA form, the CDR3 reads TGTGCCAGCAGTCCAAGTGGACTTGTAGAGACCCAGTACTTC.